The next 27 T cell receptor beta chains were all read from a single sample in a study of siplizumab effects on memory and regulatory T cells. This table comes from immunoSEQ multiplex PCR, and its TCRdb copy is limited to in-frame clones, with some not included. This sample carries tens of thousands of clones, 85% to 95% of them seen once, and the ten largest clones take 18%. The sample was CD8+ T cells sorted from blood. These TCRs come from a human donor in good health.

The chain links TRBV14 to TRBJ2-2; no clear D gene. Trimming removed 2 bases at V and 5 bases at J, with 9 bases between. Germline V lookup: CDR1 SGHDN, CDR2 FVKESK. The CDR3 is 14 amino acids. Written as DNA, the CDR3 is TGTGCCAGCAGCCAATTTAGCAGTACCGGGGAGCTGTTTTTT. Translated, it gives CASSQFSSTGELFF.

V is TRBV11-3 and J is TRBJ2-1; D may be TRBD1 (5 bases). Looked up from germline, CDR1 is SGHNT and CDR2 is YENEEA. CDR3 size: 16 residues. V shed 0 bases and J shed 5 bases, with 14 bases lying between them. The CDR3 DNA is TGTGCCAGCAGCTTAGATGGTCAGGGTGACCACAATGAGCAGTTCTTC. Translated, it gives CASSLDGQGDHNEQFF.

The rearrangement links TRBV12-5 to TRBJ2-3; TRBD1 matches at 9 bases. CDR3 size: 14 residues. The V gene end was trimmed by 6 bases and the J gene end by 3 bases; junction bases not matched to a gene: 4. Germline values: CDR1 LGHNT, CDR2 FRNRAP. Written as DNA, the CDR3 is TGTGCTAGTGGAACGGACAGGGGAACAGATACGCAGTATTTT. Its protein product is CASGTDRGTDTQYF.

As for this clone: The sample carries other DNA sequences with the same CDR3. The chain joins TRBV29-1 to TRBJ2-5; possibly TRBD1 or TRBD2 for D (5 bases each). The CDR3 runs to 13 residues. CDR1 is SQVTM, CDR2 ANQGSEA, per germline. Trimming pared 6 bases from V and 5 bases from J, leaving 16 bases between. CDR3 amino acids: CSVRPGSMETQYF. In DNA form, the CDR3 reads TGCAGCGTGAGACCAGGGAGTATGGAGACCCAGTACTTC.

This chain connects TRBV28 to TRBJ2-7, with 10 bases aligning to TRBD2. The V gene's germline CDR1 is MDHEN and CDR2 SYDVKM. This CDR3 is 17 amino acids long. The trim removed 6 bases at V and 3 bases at J, leaving 14 bases unmatched. The CDR3 sequence: CASRTGTSVESYYEQYF. The CDR3 DNA reads TGTGCCAGCAGGACCGGGACTAGCGTGGAGAGTTACTACGAGCAGTACTTC.

The chain links TRBV5-5 to TRBJ1-4, with D maybe TRBD1 (5 bases). The CDR3 loop spans 15 amino acids. Trimming cost V 3 bases and J 1 base, with 10 bases left between them. Germline CDR1 reads SGHKS; CDR2 reads YYEKEE (reference sequence). In DNA form, the CDR3 reads TGTGCCAGCAGCTATCACAGGAGAACTAATGAAAAACTGTTTTTT. This encodes CASSYHRRTNEKLFF.

The rearrangement joins TRBV27 to TRBJ2-5; TRBD1 agrees at 10 bases. V dropped 5 bases and J dropped 4; count of bases not matched to a gene: 19. The CDR3 length is 19 residues. The germline CDR1 and CDR2 sequences are MNHEY and SMNVEV (reference sequence). The CDR3, as DNA: TGTGCCAGCAGTCCGATCAGGACAGGGGGTACCTCCCTCGGAGAGACCCAGTACTTC. Translation gives CASSPIRTGGTSLGETQYF.

The chain employs TRBV13 and TRBJ2-1, with 11 positions matching TRBD2. Per germline, CDR1 PRHDT and CDR2 FYEKMQ (reference sequence). The length of the CDR3 is 18 residues. The V and J ends lost 3 bases and 0 bases, in that order; junction bases with no gene match: 7. The CDR3 nucleotides are TGTGCCAGCAGCTTCCCCGGGACTAGCGGAGGCTCCTACAATGAGCAGTTCTTC. This codes for CASSFPGTSGGSYNEQFF.

The CDR3 DNA is TGTGCCAGCAGTTCCGCACCCGCCGGGGAGCTGTTTTTT. It translates to CASSSAPAGELFF. This chain joins TRBV6-5 and TRBJ2-2; D not certain. The CDR3 has 13 residues. Germline-derived CDR1 and CDR2 are MNHEY and SVGAGI. The ends were cut back, 4 bases at V and 6 bases at J, with 9 bases in the middle.

The genes are TRBV6-5 and TRBJ2-4; TRBD2 matches 7 bases. V shed 6 bases and J 1 base; nucleotides not matched to a gene: 6. CDR1 and CDR2 from the germline V gene are MNHEY and SVGAGI. The CDR3 consists of 15 residues. This CDR3 reads CASSFGGIAKNIQYF. CDR3 nucleotide sequence: TGTGCCAGCAGCTTCGGGGGGATTGCCAAAAACATTCAGTACTTC.

This clone has only one observation. This chain joins TRBV6-5 and TRBJ2-2; the D is unclear. The germline gives CDR1 MNHEY, CDR2 SVGAGI. Between the trimmed V and J ends, which lost 3 bases and 7 bases, there was a span of 6 bases. The CDR3 has 12 amino acids. CDR3 residues: CASSYGNGELFF. The CDR3 DNA sequence: TGTGCCAGCAGTTATGGAAACGGGGAGCTGTTTTTT.

This clone was seen more than once but under ten times. V is TRBV7-9 and J is TRBJ2-1; perhaps TRBD1 as D (5 bases). The CDR3 spans 14 residues. Germline-derived CDR1 and CDR2 are SEHNR and FQNEAQ (reference sequence). Trimming removed 6 bases from V and 6 bases from J, with 15 bases in between. CDR3: CASRQGLGGNEQFF. For the CDR3, the DNA is TGTGCCAGCAGGCAGGGCTTGGGTGGCAATGAGCAGTTCTTC.

This chain uses TRBV5-4 with TRBJ2-7, with TRBD2 as a possible D gene (6 bases). Germline V gene lookup returns CDR1 SGHNT and CDR2 YYREEE (reference sequence). The CDR3 loop spans 15 amino acids. Trimming stripped 2 bases from V and 5 bases from J, with 17 bases between. CDR3 amino acids: CASSFWDSNNHEQYF. As DNA, the CDR3 is TGTGCCAGCAGCTTCTGGGACTCAAATAACCACGAGCAGTACTTC.

This clone has a single count. This chain joins TRBV5-6 and TRBJ1-1, with unresolved D. This CDR3 region has 13 residues. V was shortened by 0 bases and J by 2 bases, with 5 bases between the two germline ends. CDR1 is SGHDT, CDR2 YYEEEE, per germline. The CDR3 spells CASSLVLNTEAFF. CDR3 nucleotide sequence: TGTGCCAGCAGCTTGGTACTTAACACTGAAGCTTTCTTT.

V and J are TRBV19 and TRBJ1-5, with D perhaps matching TRBD1 (5 bases). The germline gives CDR1 LNHDA, CDR2 SQIVND (reference sequence). V lost 6 bases and J lost 4, with 16 bases in between. This CDR3 region has 15 residues. The CDR3 nucleotides read TGTGCCAGTAGCCCTATGGGGGTCGTAAATCAGCCCCAGCATTTT. It encodes CASSPMGVVNQPQHF. The whole variable domain, remainder taken from reference TRBV19 and TRBJ1-5, is DGGITQSPKYLFRKEGQNVTLSCEQNLNHDAMYWYRQDPGQGLRLIYYSQIVNDFQKGDIAEGYSVSREKKESFPLTVTSAQKNPTAFYLCASSPMGVVNQPQHFGDGTRLSIL.

The rearrangement links TRBV28 to TRBJ2-1; 11 bases line up with TRBD2. The V gene's germline CDR1 is MDHEN and CDR2 SYDVKM. There are 16 residues in the CDR3. After removal of 6 bases from V and 3 bases from J, the junction contained 7 bases not matched to a gene. CDR3 in DNA: TGTGCCAGCAGCTCAGGGACTAGCGGTCTCTACAATGAGCAGTTCTTC. Its translation: CASSSGTSGLYNEQFF. Complete variable domain (other parts from reference TRBV28 and TRBJ2-1): DVKVTQSSRYLVKRTGEKVFLECVQDMDHENMFWYRQDPGLGLRLIYFSYDVKMKEKGDIPEGYSVSREKKERFSLILESASTNQTSMYLCASSSGTSGLYNEQFFGPGTRLTVL.

This chain joins TRBV6-6 and TRBJ2-2; D unresolved. V dropped 10 bases and J dropped 3 bases, with 15 bases sitting between them. This CDR3 is 14 amino acids long. Germline V gives CDR1 MNHNY, CDR2 SVGAGI (reference sequence). The CDR3 nucleotides are TGTGCCACCACTGTGTACGCATACACCGGGGAGCTGTTTTTT. Translating gives CATTVYAYTGELFF.

The table lists this clone with a count of one. V gene TRBV14 combines with J gene TRBJ2-5; D possibly corresponds to TRBD2 (5 bases). The CDR3 sequence is 15 residues long. V lost 4 bases, J lost 4 bases, and 16 bases lay in between. The V gene's germline CDR1 is SGHDN and CDR2 FVKESK. The CDR3 loop is CASSLQGYGIETQYF. In DNA form, the CDR3 reads TGTGCCAGCAGCCTCCAAGGTTACGGGATAGAGACCCAGTACTTC.

This sequence joins TRBV28 and TRBJ2-1; D unclear. This CDR3 has 12 residues. V was pared by 4 bases and J by 5 bases, with 6 bases between. Germline loops: CDR1 MDHEN, CDR2 SYDVKM. CDR3 in DNA: TGTGCCAGCAGTTGGACCAACAATGAGCAGTTCTTC. Translated, it gives CASSWTNNEQFF.

The chain links TRBV10-3 to TRBJ1-5; D is uncertain. Trimming left V 0 bases short and J 0 bases short, with 6 bases between. Per germline, CDR1 ENHRY and CDR2 SYGVKD. This CDR3 contains 15 residues. CDR3 coding DNA: TGTGCCATCAGTGAGTCGACTGATAGCAATCAGCCCCAGCATTTT. Its translation: CAISESTDSNQPQHF.

The chain recombines TRBV7-9 with TRBJ2-3; TRBD2 agrees at 7 bases. Germline CDR1 reads SEHNR; CDR2 reads FQNEAQ (reference sequence). The V gene end was trimmed by 3 bases and the J gene end by 1 base; junction bases not matched to a gene: 10. This CDR3 spans 17 amino acids. The CDR3 region has the DNA TGTGCCAGCAGCTTCTACGAACGGGAGGATCGCACAGATACGCAGTATTTT. Encoded protein: CASSFYEREDRTDTQYF.

The chain uses TRBV28 and TRBJ2-5, with TRBD2 matching 13 bases. Germline V CDR1 and CDR2: MDHEN, SYDVKM. This CDR3 contains 20 residues. J gave up 4 bases and V 4 bases, and 18 bases lay outside the gene matches. The CDR3 DNA is TGTGCCAGCAGTTCACGGATTTCTGGCGGACTAGCGGGAGTCAGAGAGACCCAGTACTTC. The encoded protein is CASSSRISGGLAGVRETQYF.

The J gene is TRBJ2-1, the V gene TRBV11-3; TRBD2 matches at 13 bases. The CDR3 consists of 17 residues. V was clipped by 4 bases and J by 8 bases; unmatched bases: 11. Germline V CDR1 and CDR2: SGHNT, YENEEA. The CDR3 region is CASSSSGLAGVIDEQFF. The CDR3, as DNA: TGTGCCAGCAGCTCGTCCGGACTAGCGGGAGTAATCGATGAGCAGTTCTTC.

The chain uses TRBV19 and TRBJ2-5, with 7 bases matching TRBD2. Germline V gives CDR1 LNHDA, CDR2 SQIVND (reference sequence). This CDR3 has 14 amino acids. V lost 5 bases, J lost 1 base, and 4 bases stayed unmatched. The CDR3, as DNA: TGTGCCAGTAGTGTGACTAGCAGCCAAGAGACCCAGTACTTC. This gives the protein CASSVTSSQETQYF.

This rearrangement joins TRBV13 to TRBJ2-2; D might be TRBD1 or TRBD2, each matching 5 bases. Trimming cost V 7 bases and J 6 bases, with 18 bases left between them. The CDR3 spans 15 residues. Germline V gene lookup returns CDR1 PRHDT and CDR2 FYEKMQ (reference sequence). CDR3 nucleotide sequence: TGTGCCAGCACGACTACAGGCGTGGGTCCCGGGGAGCTGTTTTTT. The encoded protein is CASTTTGVGPGELFF. The full variable domain, completed using reference TRBV13 and TRBJ2-2, is AAGVIQSPRHLIKEKRETATLKCYPIPRHDTVYWYQQGPGQDPQFLISFYEKMQSDKGSIPDRFSAQQFSDYHSELNMSSLELGDSALYFCASTTTGVGPGELFFGEGSRLTVL.

This clone was counted between two and nine times. This chain links TRBV27 with TRBJ2-5; 10 bases agree with TRBD1. After removal of 5 bases from V and 3 bases from J, the junction contained 9 bases not matched to a gene. CDR1 and CDR2 (germline): MNHEY, SMNVEV (reference sequence). The CDR3 sequence is 16 residues long. The CDR3 sequence: CASSPIPGTGEETQYF. CDR3 DNA: TGTGCCAGCAGTCCGATTCCCGGGACAGGGGAAGAGACCCAGTACTTC.

J is TRBJ2-1 and V is TRBV9; the match to TRBD2 covers 11 bases. This CDR3 spans 14 amino acids. Germline V CDR1 and CDR2: SGDLS, YYNGEE. With V trimmed by 7 bases and J by 8 bases, 8 bases remained unmatched. Here the CDR3 reads CASGGTSGRHEQFF. CDR3 DNA: TGTGCCAGCGGTGGGACTAGCGGTCGCCATGAGCAGTTCTTC.